The sequence of this T cell receptor beta chain was determined in a study of regulatory T cells in long-lasting Graves disease. Study-wide findings and caveats: There were preferences for TRBV28, TRBJ1-2 and TRBJ2-5 in persistent disease.

The authors built TCR beta libraries using iRepertoire HTBI primers and Arm-PCR of CDR3 regions. TCRdb called the multiplex PCR reads again in MiXCR, with one record for every CDR3 protein. This sample has some 370,000 distinct CDR3 sequences; around 11% occur once, and the top ten carry over 15%. Time point specified: newly diagnosed GD, antithyroid drugs for less than 3 months. With RNA extracted from PBMCs as input, the TCR library was made. This clonotype was found many times. Its cognate antigen is unknown. Trimming at V came to 3 bases and at J to 0 bases, leaving 8 bases not matched to a gene. Germline V CDR1 and CDR2: SGHAT, FQNNGV. The CDR3 contains 16 residues. This same sample was also taken into another study, of T cells in Graves' hyperthyroidism and ophthalmopathy. That source adds: The primer set for the first-round RT-PCR of the TCR CDR3 was HTBI.

This TCR derives from a woman in her late teens or twenties with Graves disease. The J gene is TRBJ2-7, the V gene TRBV11-2, with 7 bases lining up with TRBD2. The material sequenced was peripheral blood mononuclear cells (PBMCs), taken at new diagnosis, from a patient treated with antithyroid drugs. The CDR3 region is CASSFPPSGPSYEQYF. CDR3 nucleotide sequence: TGTGCCAGCAGCTTCCCCCCTAGCGGACCCTCCTACGAGCAGTACTTC. Full variable domain (rest looked up from reference TRBV11-2 and TRBJ2-7): EAGVAQSPRYKIIEKRQSVAFWCNPISGHATLYWYQQILGQGPKLLIQFQNNGVVDDSQLPKDRFSAERLKGVDSTLKIQPAKLEDSAVYLCASSFPPSGPSYEQYFGPGTRLTVT.